This T cell receptor (beta chain) was retrieved from a study of regulatory and conventional T cells in RAG deficiency. Whole-study results and caveats: Other subsets showed approximately 10-fold reductions, but Treg unique TCR beta sequences fell 80 to 100-fold in these patients. Shannon entropy fell and Simpson indices rose in RAG-deficient patients. Omenn patients showed >85% Treg-Tconv overlap and shorter CDR3 lengths.

Trimming removed 4 bases from V and 6 bases from J, with 20 bases in between. Germline CDR1 and CDR2: SGHRS and YFSETQ. CDR3 length: 15 residues. With regard to this clone: Its antigen is as yet unknown.

Conventional CD4+ T cells were sorted from blood as CD25-low CD127-high cells. Profiling relied on immunoSEQ multiplex PCR, and the TCRdb table lists in-frame clones only, not all of them. The table includes tens of thousands of clones, 85% to 90% detected once. The same sample was also used in a study of regulatory T cells. That work adds: The PCR used 52 TRBV and 13 TRBJ primers.

This sequence was found in a human donor in good health. Sample: CD4+ effector T cells sorted from blood. The chain carries TRBV5-1 and TRBJ2-7; a weak D match, TRBD1 (6 bases). The CDR3 region is CASSRTSGKTGEQYF. For the CDR3, the DNA is TGCGCCAGCAGCCGAACGTCCGGGAAGACAGGCGAGCAGTACTTC.